This TCR beta chain was profiled in a study of CD8 T cells in ankylosing spondylitis. Findings and caveats of the study: A motif in TCR beta, a set of roughly 8 highly homologous variants, appeared characteristic of ankylosing spondylitis blood.

The sample holds many counts of this clonotype. Its antigen remains unknown. The CDR3 sequence is 12 residues long. CDR1 is SGHDT, CDR2 YYEEEE, per germline. V lost 4 bases, J lost 4 bases, and 8 bases lay in between. TCRdb called the 5' RACE reads again in MiXCR, with one record for every CDR3 protein. The table includes hundreds of thousands of distinct CDR3 sequences, approximately 26% detected once. The sample consisted of blood, either unsorted or a sorted T cell fraction (not recorded which). V gene TRBV5-6 combines with J gene TRBJ1-1; D might be TRBD1 (5 bases). The TCR sequence derives from a male donor with ankylosing spondylitis. The CDR3: CASSADSTEAFF. CDR3 DNA sequence: TGTGCCAGCAGCGCCGACAGCACTGAAGCTTTCTTT. The full variable domain, with the rest looked up from reference TRBV5-6 and TRBJ1-1, is DAGVTQSPTHLIKTRGQQVTLRCSPKSGHDTVSWYQQALGQGPQFIFQYYEEEERQRGNFPDRFSGHQFPNYSSELNVNALLLGDSALYLCASSADSTEAFFGQGTRLTVV.